This is a list of T cell receptor beta chains from one sample in a study of T-cell reconstitution after alpha-beta-depleted transplantation in children. TCRdb redid the calling of the PCR reads with MiXCR, one entry per CDR3 protein. The table records approximately 80,000 distinct CDR3 sequences, roughly 15% of them present only once. The material sequenced was PBMCs, mostly from graft donor cells, taken 180 days after TCRalphabeta/CD19-depleted stem cell transplant. The receptors here all came from a male patient between 2 and 10 years old who had a stem cell transplant for acute lymphoblastic leukemia, so the T cells may come from the graft donor. Each CDR3 is given with its conserved first and last residue. The D gene is left open where the match is weak. The listing skips clone size in some rows; elsewhere it reads once, few, many or a size class.

>.|.|TRBV7-9|TRBJ1-1
TGTGCCAGCAGCTTTCGGGAAGCTTTCTTT
CASSFREAFF
>.|.|TRBV5-1|TRBJ1-5
TGCGCCAGCAGCTTGTCCAGCGGGAATCAGCCCCAGCATTTT
CASSLSSGNQPQHF
>.|.|TRBV5-1|TRBJ2-1
TGCGCCAGCAGCTCTCTAAACAATGAGCAGTTCTTC
CASSSLNNEQFF
>.|.|TRBV6-5|TRBJ1-5
TGTGCCAGCAGTTTCCGGAATCAGCCCCAGCATTTT
CASSFRNQPQHF
>TRBD1|.|TRBV7-1|TRBJ2-1
TGTGCCAGCAGTCACACGCTCCGGGACAGGGTTCGCGATCGGATCGCAAACAATGAGCAGTTCTTC
CASSHTLRDRVRDRIANNEQFF
>.|.|TRBV3-1|TRBJ2-5
TGTGCCAGCGGTCTTTTGGGAGGAGGTTTGGGGGAGACCCAGTACTTC
CASGLLGGGLGETQYF
>.|few|TRBV20-1|TRBJ2-3
TGCAGTGCCCGGACAGTTACCTCATTAGATACGCAGTATTTT
CSARTVTSLDTQYF
>TRBD2|many|TRBV6-5|TRBJ2-1
TGTGCCTGTGGGACTAGCGGGAAGATGGGCTCCTACAATGAGCAGTTCTTC
CACGTSGKMGSYNEQFF
>TRBD1|few|TRBV25-1|TRBJ2-5
TGTGCCATCCCGACAGGGAATGGGGAGACCCAGTACTTC
CAIPTGNGETQYF
>.|few|TRBV3-1|TRBJ2-1
TGTGCCAGCAGCCTCCATGGGAAGAGCCCCTCCGGGTTCTTC
CASSLHGKSPSGFF
>.|few|TRBV18|TRBJ1-2
TGTGCCAGCTCACCAGAACGTGGTTATGGCTACACCTTC
CASSPERGYGYTF
>.|many|TRBV20-1|TRBJ2-7
TGCAGTGCTTACGGACCCTACGAGCAGTACTTC
CSAYGPYEQYF
>.|many|TRBV10-3|TRBJ1-2
TGTGCCATCAGTGCGGGAATTGGTTATGGCTACACCTTC
CAISAGIGYGYTF
>TRBD2|.|TRBV7-9|TRBJ2-1
TGTGCCAGCAGCTCTAAACTAGCGGGTGCCTACAATGAGCAGTTCTTC
CASSSKLAGAYNEQFF
>.|many|TRBV29-1|TRBJ2-1
TGCAGCGTCACTTTAGAGGTCCTACCTAATGAGCAGTTCTTC
CSVTLEVLPNEQFF
>.|.|TRBV7-2|TRBJ2-7
TGTGCCAGCAAGCTTAAAGGCAGGAGCTCCTACGAGCAGTACTTC
CASKLKGRSSYEQYF
>.|.|TRBV18|TRBJ1-2
TGTGCCAGCTCACCAGAAGCAACCCTTAACTATGGCTACACCTTC
CASSPEATLNYGYTF
>.|many|TRBV15|TRBJ2-5
TGTGCCACCAGCAGAGACGGGGAAGAGACCCAGTACTTC
CATSRDGEETQYF
>TRBD1|.|TRBV28|TRBJ1-1
TGTGCCAGCAGACCGGGACAGGGGAACACTGAAGCTTTCTTT
CASRPGQGNTEAFF
>.|.|TRBV24-1|TRBJ1-5
TGTGCCACCAGTGATGGGGTGAGGGGTAATAGCAATCAGCCCCAGCATTTT
CATSDGVRGNSNQPQHF
>.|.|TRBV10-3|TRBJ2-5
TGTGCCATCAGTGGGCATCAAGAGACCCAGTACTTC
CAISGHQETQYF
>TRBD1|few|TRBV9|TRBJ2-7
TGTGCCAGCAGCGTAGCTGACAGGGCCATCTACGAGCAGTACTTC
CASSVADRAIYEQYF
>TRBD1|.|TRBV5-1|TRBJ2-7
TGCGCCAGCAGCTTGGCCGGGCAGGGGGTCTACGAGCAGTACTTC
CASSLAGQGVYEQYF
>.|.|TRBV20-1|TRBJ1-4
TGCAGTGCTGCTACAGGGATACCCACAACTAATGAAAAACTGTTTTTT
CSAATGIPTTNEKLFF
>.|few|TRBV27|TRBJ2-7
TGTGCCAGCAGTCGGGGGGGACAGATCTCCTACGAGCAGTACTTC
CASSRGGQISYEQYF
>.|many|TRBV10-1|TRBJ1-5
TGCGCCAGCAGTGAGGCAGGGGTAAGTCAGCCCCAGCATTTT
CASSEAGVSQPQHF
>.|.|TRBV21-1|TRBJ1-4
TGTGCCAGCACCTGGACAGCTCTTGAAAAACTGTTTTTT
CASTWTALEKLFF
>.|few|TRBV7-2|TRBJ2-2
TGTGCCAGCAGCCCCCCTTTTCCCGGGGAGCTGTTTTTT
CASSPPFPGELFF
>.|few|TRBV6-6|TRBJ2-7
TGTGCCAGCAGATCTAACAGGGCATGGGAGCAGTACTTC
CASRSNRAWEQYF
>.|few|TRBV9|TRBJ2-4
TGTGCCAGCAGCGAAGGGGCCAAAAACATTCAGTACTTC
CASSEGAKNIQYF
>.|.|TRBV5-1|TRBJ1-2
TGCGCCAGCAGCTTGGACGGCACTAACTATGGCTACACCTTC
CASSLDGTNYGYTF
>.|.|TRBV10-3|TRBJ2-7
TGTGCCATCAGTGAGTCGACATGGAGGACAGCGAAATACGAGCAGTACTTC
CAISESTWRTAKYEQYF
>.|.|TRBV27|TRBJ2-3
TGTGCCAGCAGTTCCTCGGGGGAAGGTACGCAGTATTTT
CASSSSGEGTQYF
>.|.|TRBV12-3/TRBV12-4|TRBJ2-1
TGTGCCTCCCGTGGGGAAGCACACAATGAGCAGTTCTTC
CASRGEAHNEQFF
>TRBD1|few|TRBV27|TRBJ2-7
TGTGCCAGCAGTTTAAGTGGACAGGGGCTGAGAGTAGGGCAGTACTTC
CASSLSGQGLRVGQYF
>.|few|TRBV29-1|TRBJ2-3
TGCAGCTATAGGGTATCTAGCACAGATACGCAGTATTTT
CSYRVSSTDTQYF
>.|few|TRBV20-1|TRBJ1-2
TGCAGTGCTAGATCCCCCACGTCGGTCCGAGTGGTTAACTATGGCTACACCTTC
CSARSPTSVRVVNYGYTF
>.|few|TRBV4-3|TRBJ1-2
TGCGCCAGCAGCCAAGTTCGAGGGAGCTTCTATGGCTACACCTTC
CASSQVRGSFYGYTF
>.|once|TRBV4-3|TRBJ2-6
TGCGCCAGCAGCCAAGTGGCCCGGGCCGTCTCTGGGGCCAACGTCCTGACTTTC
CASSQVARAVSGANVLTF
>TRBD1|few|TRBV27|TRBJ2-7
TGTGCCAGCAGCCTTGGACAGGCGCTCTACGAGCAGTACTTC
CASSLGQALYEQYF
>TRBD2|many|TRBV20-1|TRBJ2-3
TGCAGTGCTAGGACGACTAGCGGGGGAGGCACAGATACGCAGTATTTT
CSARTTSGGGTDTQYF
>.|.|TRBV12-5|TRBJ2-3
TGTGCTAGTGGTTCCCACCTTGGGGGACGGACAGATACGCAGTATTTT
CASGSHLGGRTDTQYF